The 18 T cell receptor beta chains in this list originate from one sample, sequenced in a study of blood T cell repertoires in COVID-19. The repertoire was sequenced with immunoSEQ multiplex PCR; TCRdb's copy has only in-frame clones and lacks some. The table lists roughly 70,000 clones, around nine tenths of them singletons. The specimen was peripheral blood. The receptors come from a woman of 80 years or more with active or convalescent COVID-19.

This rearrangement joins TRBV2 to TRBJ1-4, with D possibly being TRBD1 (5 bases). The V and J ends lost 3 bases and 5 bases respectively, with 13 bases between them. Germline V gives CDR1 SNHLY, CDR2 FYNNEI. The CDR3 covers 15 residues. For the CDR3, the DNA is TGTGCCAGCAGTGAGATGCAGGGAAAAAATGAAAAACTGTTTTTT. This encodes CASSEMQGKNEKLFF.

This clone has a handful of counts. This chain uses TRBV27 with TRBJ2-7; the D gene is possibly TRBD2 (6 bases). Per the germline V gene, CDR1 is MNHEY and CDR2 is SMNVEV (reference sequence). The CDR3 spans 16 residues. Trimming removed 5 bases from V and 3 bases from J, with 20 bases in between. The CDR3 reads CASSGRKGLTLYEQYF. The CDR3 DNA reads TGTGCCAGCAGTGGACGTAAGGGACTGACCCTCTACGAGCAGTACTTC.

The chain couples TRBV5-8 to TRBJ2-3; possibly TRBD2 for D (5 bases). The germline V and J ends were trimmed by 4 bases and 13 bases, with 16 bases remaining between them. The CDR3 loop spans 12 amino acids. CDR1 is SGHTS and CDR2 is YDEGEE in the germline V gene. The CDR3 nucleotides are TGTGCCAGCAGCCCGGAGGCCCCGAGGGAGTATTTT. It yields the protein CASSPEAPREYF.

This clone showed up just a few times. This chain connects TRBV19 to TRBJ1-1; TRBD1 might be the D (6 bases). CDR3 length: 14 amino acids. Germline V CDR1 and CDR2: LNHDA, SQIVND (reference sequence). Trimming took off 4 bases at V and 11 bases at J, with 20 bases between the two ends. The DNA for the CDR3 is TGTGCCAGTAGTAAACAGGGTAAAAGGCTGTGTGCTTTCTTT. Amino acid sequence: CASSKQGKRLCAFF.

The chain combines TRBV28 with TRBJ1-2; 7 positions match TRBD1. Losses at the gene ends were 4 bases for V and 5 bases for J; bases not matched to a gene: 7. The germline gives CDR1 MDHEN, CDR2 SYDVKM. The CDR3 has 14 amino acids. The CDR3 sequence is CASSSGGPLYGYTF. Written as DNA, the CDR3 is TGTGCCAGCAGTTCAGGGGGGCCACTTTATGGCTACACCTTC.

This chain uses TRBV12-3 or TRBV12-4 with TRBJ1-5, with D tentatively TRBD1 (5 bases). The CDR3 runs 13 residues. Trimming removed 5 bases from V and 7 bases from J, with 12 bases in between. DNA of the CDR3: TGTGCCAGCAGTCCAAGGGGTTGGCAGCCCCAGCATTTT. This sequence encodes CASSPRGWQPQHF.

The table lists this clone with a few counts. The rearrangement uses TRBV11-2 and TRBJ1-1, with a possible D match to TRBD1 (5 bases). The V end lost 2 bases, the J end lost 8 bases, and 24 bases lay between the germline ends. Germline V gene data show CDR1 as SGHAT and CDR2 as FQNNGV. This CDR3 has 17 residues. Here the CDR3 reads CASSLIPNRFPGEEAFF. DNA of the CDR3: TGTGCCAGCAGCTTAATCCCCAACAGGTTTCCCGGAGAAGAAGCTTTCTTT.

This sequence joins TRBV18 and TRBJ1-2, with TRBD1 matching 8 bases. The CDR3 runs 15 residues. The junction had 7 bases not matched to a gene; V was cut back by 2 bases and J by 5 bases. Germline V gene lookup returns CDR1 KGHSH and CDR2 LQKENI. The CDR3 DNA reads TGTGCCAGCTCACCAACCGGGACAGGAGTATATGGCTACACCTTC. It encodes CASSPTGTGVYGYTF.

The chain couples TRBV29-1 to TRBJ2-7; 9 nucleotides line up with TRBD1. This CDR3 has 13 amino acids. Per the germline V gene, CDR1 is SQVTM and CDR2 is ANQGSEA. Trimming cost V 5 bases and J 4 bases; bases outside gene matches: 6. The DNA of the CDR3 is TGCAGCGTTCAGGTGGACAGGGGTTACGAGCAGTACTTC. It encodes CSVQVDRGYEQYF.

The rearrangement links TRBV15 to TRBJ2-1; D is possibly TRBD2 (6 bases). The ends were cut back, 2 bases at V and 6 bases at J, with 17 bases in the middle. The CDR3 is 16 amino acids. From germline, CDR1 is LNHNV and CDR2 YYDKDF (reference sequence). The CDR3 region has the DNA TGTGCCACCAGCAGACCGCGGGGACTCAGCGGCAATGAGCAGTTCTTC. This translates into CATSRPRGLSGNEQFF.

This chain joins TRBV24-1 and TRBJ2-7; the match to TRBD1 covers 7 bases. V lost 2 bases and J lost 6; bases outside the gene matches: 3. Germline V gene data show CDR1 as KGHDR and CDR2 as SFDVKD. The CDR3 is made up of 13 amino acids. The CDR3 bases are TGTGCCACCAGTGATTCCCGACAGGGCGAGCAGTACTTC. Translating gives CATSDSRQGEQYF.

V usage is TRBV27 and J usage is TRBJ1-5; D not resolved. The CDR3 spans 19 residues. Trimming shortened V by 3 bases and J by 0 bases, and 21 bases separated the two germline ends. Looked up from germline, CDR1 is MNHEY and CDR2 is SMNVEV (reference sequence). In DNA, the CDR3 is TGTGCCAGCAGTTTTGAGGTGGGTGAGAGTGAGAGTAGCAATCAGCCCCAGCATTTT. It specifies CASSFEVGESESSNQPQHF.

The gene calls are TRBV7-6 and TRBJ2-5; 7 bases map to TRBD2. The length of the CDR3 is 17 residues. Germline assignment: CDR1 SGHVS and CDR2 FNYEAQ. The J segment lost 2 bases and the V segment lost 5 bases, leaving 14 bases of the junction unmatched. CDR3 nucleotides: TGTGCCAGCAGCCCCAGCTCGGGGGGACTCACGCAAGAGACCCAGTACTTC. It specifies CASSPSSGGLTQETQYF.

The V gene is TRBV6-5, the J gene TRBJ1-1, with D perhaps TRBD1 (5 bases). Germline V gene data show CDR1 as MNHEY and CDR2 as SVGAGI. This CDR3 is 14 amino acids long. The V gene lost 2 bases and the J gene lost 8 bases, with 15 bases spanning the gap. CDR3 sequence (DNA): TGTGCCAGCAGTTACCGCCTTGGGACTCCCGAAGCTTTCTTT. This encodes CASSYRLGTPEAFF.

V is TRBV10-3 and J is TRBJ1-2; D is ambiguous. Trimming took off 6 bases at V and 4 bases at J, with 12 bases between the two ends. The CDR3 is 13 residues long. Germline CDR1 and CDR2: ENHRY and SYGVKD. CDR3 sequence reads: CAIRGSAGYGYTF. The CDR3 nucleotides are TGTGCCATCAGGGGATCGGCGGGCTATGGCTACACCTTC.

This rearrangement joins TRBV27 to TRBJ2-5, with D uncertain. The CDR3 extends over 14 amino acids. Per germline, CDR1 MNHEY and CDR2 SMNVEV (reference sequence). The ends were cut back, 3 bases at V and 5 bases at J, with 13 bases in the middle. This CDR3 reads CASSFDPRYETQYF. In nucleotides, the CDR3 is TGTGCCAGCAGTTTCGATCCTAGGTACGAGACCCAGTACTTC.

This clone has just a few counts. This rearrangement joins TRBV5-8 to TRBJ1-5, with D uncertain. The CDR3 is 16 amino acids. Germline V lookup: CDR1 SGHTS, CDR2 YDEGEE. Trimming removed 0 bases from V and 0 bases from J, with 10 bases in between. CDR3 protein: CASSLGAASSNQPQHF. In DNA form, the CDR3 reads TGTGCCAGCAGCTTGGGTGCAGCGAGTAGCAATCAGCCCCAGCATTTT.

V and J are TRBV12-3 or TRBV12-4 and TRBJ1-2; the match to TRBD1 covers 8 bases. The CDR3 sequence is 13 residues long. V was pared by 5 bases and J by 7 bases, with 6 bases of the junction left unmatched. The CDR3 DNA is TGTGCCAGCAGTCGAGCCAGGGGGCTTGGCTACACCTTC. Translated: CASSRARGLGYTF.